Presented here are 3 T cell receptor beta chains from one specimen sequenced in a study of shared clonotypes between healthy human individuals. CD8 cells classed as naive were CD45RO-negative and positively selected for CCR7, excluding terminally differentiated effector memory CD45RA+ cells. TCRdb's table, derived via immunoSEQ multiplex PCR, lists solely in-frame clones and lacks some. The top ten clones hold approximately 1.2% of a sample with about 2 million clones, approximately 94% of them seen once. Sample: naive CD8+ T cells sorted from blood. Receptor source: a man between 18 and 29 years old in good health.

The V gene is TRBV5-4, the J gene TRBJ2-2; 11 nucleotides line up with TRBD1. V lost 5 bases to trimming and J lost 2 bases; unmatched junction nucleotides: 5. This CDR3 contains 16 residues. Germline values: CDR1 SGHNT, CDR2 YYREEE (reference sequence). CDR3 sequence reads: CASSEDRGRNTGELFF. The CDR3 DNA reads TGTGCCAGCAGTGAGGACAGGGGGCGAAACACCGGGGAGCTGTTTTTT. Variable domain in full (rest from reference TRBV5-4 and TRBJ2-2): ETGVTQSPTHLIKTRGQQVTLRCSSQSGHNTVSWYQQALGQGPQFIFQYYREEENGRGNFPPRFSGLQFPNYSSELNVNALELDDSALYLCASSEDRGRNTGELFFGEGSRLTVL.

V is TRBV14 and J is TRBJ2-7, with D unclear. The V and J ends lost 5 bases and 7 bases respectively, with 12 bases between them. The CDR3 has 12 residues. The germline V gene has CDR1 SGHDN and CDR2 FVKESK. CDR3 in DNA: TGTGCCAGCAGCAGTCCCCTCGGAGAGCAGTACTTC. Translated: CASSSPLGEQYF.

The chain employs TRBV7-9 and TRBJ1-4; D not resolved. The CDR3 contains 16 residues. Between the trimmed V and J ends, which lost 1 base and 0 bases, there was a span of 9 bases. Germline V gene sequence: CDR1 SEHNR, CDR2 FQNEAQ (reference sequence). CDR3: CASSLDAGSTNEKLFF. CDR3 in DNA: TGTGCCAGCAGCTTAGATGCGGGTTCAACTAATGAAAAACTGTTTTTT.